The present T cell receptor (beta chain) was sequenced within a study of T cell repertoires in cytomegalovirus infection. Study details: An indication of both CMV infection and matching HLA type came from public TCR beta signatures. General observations from the study: Within the response measured ex vivo, HLA-C-restricted CMV-specific TCR beta clonotypes were dominant. Accumulated public TCR beta family frequency recognized individuals carrying CMV together with the relevant HLA.

Germline CDR1 and CDR2: SQVTM and ANQGSEA. The CDR3 covers 15 residues. Trimming removed 6 bases from V and 0 bases from J; junction bases left unmatched: 8. TCRdb re-analysed the reads in MiXCR, keeping a single row per CDR3 protein. Here the sample spans almost 500,000 distinct CDR3 sequences, roughly 12% being singletons. Worth noting for this clonotype: Its target is unknown.

The chain joins TRBV29-1 to TRBJ2-5; 9 positions agree with TRBD1. The receptor comes from a human donor in good health (CMV status not recorded). Some clones in this sample may be carry-over from other donors' samples. Specimen: PBMCs. The CDR3 is CSVEGDREDQETQYF. CDR3 DNA: TGCAGCGTCGAGGGGGACAGGGAGGACCAAGAGACCCAGTACTTC.